This T cell receptor beta chain was sequenced during a study of lung T cells in sarcoidosis with Löfgren's syndrome. By its share, this clonotype is medium-sized. Its antigen is undetermined. Study-wide points: Multiple Löfgren's syndrome patients reportedly shared TRAV12-1 and TRBV2 CDR3 motifs, suggesting public CD4+ TCRs.

Germline V gene lookup returns CDR1 SGHNT and CDR2 YYREEE (reference sequence). V was clipped by 4 bases and J by 1 base, with 15 bases between them. This CDR3 region has 16 residues. A single record per CDR3 protein comes from TCRdb applying MiXCR to the reads. The sample lists about 4,000 distinct CDR3 sequences, under 25% seen once, with 8.6% in the top ten. This chain links TRBV5-4 with TRBJ2-1; tentative D call: TRBD1 (6 bases). Source material: CD4+ T cells from bronchoalveolar lavage. This receptor was taken from a human donor with sarcoidosis (Löfgren's syndrome or another form), or a control subject (not recorded which). The DNA for the CDR3 is TGTGCCAGCAGCCGAAGTAGGGACACTTCCTACAATGAGCAGTTCTTC. It translates to CASSRSRDTSYNEQFF. Variable domain in full (rest from reference TRBV5-4 and TRBJ2-1): ETGVTQSPTHLIKTRGQQVTLRCSSQSGHNTVSWYQQALGQGPQFIFQYYREEENGRGNFPPRFSGLQFPNYSSELNVNALELDDSALYLCASSRSRDTSYNEQFFGPGTRLTVL.